The clone carrying this TCR beta chain was seen at least ten times. Antigen: not known. From germline, CDR1 is MNHEY and CDR2 SVGAGI. V lost 0 bases, J lost 0 bases, and 9 bases lay in between. CDR3 length: 16 residues. This entry comes from a study of Graves' ophthalmopathy and Graves' hyperthyroidism. General study findings and limits: Blood samples also showed most expanded thyroid clonotypes exceeding 0.001 frequency.

A follow-up of 18 months without ophthalmopathy meant that hyperthyroidism was stable. Certain patients, namely those with other autoimmune diseases, uncontrolled infections, pregnancy or lactation, were excluded. Amplified TCR beta CDR3 regions were obtained using RNA transcripts as template. An initial RT-PCR round employing HTBI primers preceded a second-round multiplex PCR. From the multiplex PCR reads, TCRdb called clonotypes with MiXCR, one entry per CDR3 protein. The table lists 400,000 or so distinct CDR3 sequences, 17% of them singletons, with 2.4% in the top ten. The sequence came from an adult woman with stable Graves' hyperthyroidism. Source material: peripheral blood. V usage is TRBV6-5 and J usage is TRBJ1-5; D perhaps matches TRBD1 (5 bases). CDR3 residues: CASSYSMTASNQPQHF. Written as DNA, the CDR3 is TGTGCCAGCAGTTACTCGATGACAGCTAGCAATCAGCCCCAGCATTTT.